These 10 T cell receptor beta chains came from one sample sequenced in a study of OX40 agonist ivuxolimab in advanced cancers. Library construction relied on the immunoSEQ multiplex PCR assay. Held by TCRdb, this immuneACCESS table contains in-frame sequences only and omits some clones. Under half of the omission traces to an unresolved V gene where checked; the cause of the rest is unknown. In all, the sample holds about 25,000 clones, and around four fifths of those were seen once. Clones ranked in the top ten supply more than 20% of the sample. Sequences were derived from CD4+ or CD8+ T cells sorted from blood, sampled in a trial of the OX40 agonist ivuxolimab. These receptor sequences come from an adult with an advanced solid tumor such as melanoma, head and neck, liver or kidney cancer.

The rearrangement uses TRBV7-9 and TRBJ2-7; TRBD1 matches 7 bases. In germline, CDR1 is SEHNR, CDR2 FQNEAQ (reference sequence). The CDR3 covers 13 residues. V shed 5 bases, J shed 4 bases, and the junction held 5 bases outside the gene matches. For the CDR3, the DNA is TGTGCCAGCAGCCCGGGACAGAGATACGAGCAGTACTTC. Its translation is CASSPGQRYEQYF.

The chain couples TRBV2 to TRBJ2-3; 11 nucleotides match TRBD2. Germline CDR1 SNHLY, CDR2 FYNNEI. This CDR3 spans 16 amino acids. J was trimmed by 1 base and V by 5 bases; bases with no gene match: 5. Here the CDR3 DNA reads TGTGCCAGCAGTCATCCGGGACTAGCGGGCACAGATACGCAGTATTTT. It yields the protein CASSHPGLAGTDTQYF.

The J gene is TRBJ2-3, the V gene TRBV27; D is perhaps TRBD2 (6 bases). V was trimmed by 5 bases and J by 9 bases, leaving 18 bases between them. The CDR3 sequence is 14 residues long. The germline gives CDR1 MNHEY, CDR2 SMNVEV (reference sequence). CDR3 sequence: CASSPTILAKTQYF. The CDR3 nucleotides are TGTGCCAGCAGTCCAACAATTCTAGCGAAAACGCAGTATTTT.

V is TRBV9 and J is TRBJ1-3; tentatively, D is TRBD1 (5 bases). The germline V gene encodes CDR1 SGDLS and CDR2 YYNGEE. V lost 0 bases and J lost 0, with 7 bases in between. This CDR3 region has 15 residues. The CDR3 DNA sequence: TGTGCCAGCAGCGTAGGACAGAGCTCTGGAAACACCATATATTTT. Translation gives CASSVGQSSGNTIYF. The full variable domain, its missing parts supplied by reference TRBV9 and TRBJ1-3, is DSGVTQTPKHLITATGQRVTLRCSPRSGDLSVYWYQQSLDQGLQFLIQYYNGEERAKGNILERFSAQQFPDLHSELNLSSLELGDSALYFCASSVGQSSGNTIYFGEGSWLTVV.

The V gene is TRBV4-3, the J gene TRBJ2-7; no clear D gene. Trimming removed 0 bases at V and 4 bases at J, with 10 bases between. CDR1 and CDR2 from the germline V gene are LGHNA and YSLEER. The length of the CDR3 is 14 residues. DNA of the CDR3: TGCGCCAGCAGCCAAGATAGGTTGAGGTACGAGCAGTACTTC. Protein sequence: CASSQDRLRYEQYF.

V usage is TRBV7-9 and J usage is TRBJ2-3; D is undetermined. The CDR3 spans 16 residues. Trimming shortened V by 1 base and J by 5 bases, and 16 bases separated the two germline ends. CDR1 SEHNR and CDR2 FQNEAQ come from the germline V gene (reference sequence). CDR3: CASSLEQRLKGDTQYF. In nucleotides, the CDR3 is TGTGCCAGCAGCTTAGAGCAGCGACTCAAGGGAGATACGCAGTATTTT.

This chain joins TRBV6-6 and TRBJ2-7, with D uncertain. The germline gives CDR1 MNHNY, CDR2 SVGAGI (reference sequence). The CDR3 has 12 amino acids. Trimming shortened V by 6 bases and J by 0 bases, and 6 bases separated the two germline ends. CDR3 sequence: CASSPTSYEQYF. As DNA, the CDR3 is TGTGCCAGCAGCCCTACCTCCTACGAGCAGTACTTC.

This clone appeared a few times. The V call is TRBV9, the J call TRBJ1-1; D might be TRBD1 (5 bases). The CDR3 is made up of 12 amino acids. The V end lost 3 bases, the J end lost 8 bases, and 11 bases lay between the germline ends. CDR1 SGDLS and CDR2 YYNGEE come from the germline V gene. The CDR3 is CASSEWDGEAFF. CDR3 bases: TGTGCCAGCAGCGAGTGGGACGGCGAAGCTTTCTTT.

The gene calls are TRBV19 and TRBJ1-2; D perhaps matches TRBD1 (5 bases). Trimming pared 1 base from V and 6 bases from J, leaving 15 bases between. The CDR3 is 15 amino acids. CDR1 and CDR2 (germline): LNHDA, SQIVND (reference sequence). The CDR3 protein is CASSIAPGILDGYTF. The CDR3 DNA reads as TGTGCCAGTAGTATAGCGCCAGGGATACTGGATGGCTACACCTTC.

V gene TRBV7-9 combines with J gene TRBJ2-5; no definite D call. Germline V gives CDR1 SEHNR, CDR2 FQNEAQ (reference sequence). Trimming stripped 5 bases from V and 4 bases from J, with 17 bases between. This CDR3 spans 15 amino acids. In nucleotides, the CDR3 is TGTGCCAGCAGCCAGAGGAATTCTGGGGTAGAGACCCAGTACTTC. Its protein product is CASSQRNSGVETQYF.